This entry lists 27 T cell receptor beta chains sequenced from one sample in a study of blood T cell repertoires in COVID-19. Assay used: immunoSEQ multiplex PCR; TCRdb lists only in-frame clones, some missing. The sample lists 250,000 to 350,000 clones, roughly nine tenths occurring once. Sequenced input: PBMCs or T cells enriched from blood (not recorded which). These receptors were obtained from a woman between 25 and 40 years old who had recovered from COVID-19.

This clone is labeled as medium-sized (0.01 to 0.1%). The gene calls are TRBV5-6 and TRBJ2-2; D not resolved. V was cut by 0 bases and J by 0 bases, with 6 bases left in between. Per germline, CDR1 SGHDT and CDR2 YYEEEE. The CDR3 extends over 15 amino acids. The CDR3 reads CASSLVAANTGELFF. The CDR3 region has the DNA TGTGCCAGCAGCTTGGTGGCAGCGAACACCGGGGAGCTGTTTTTT. Full variable domain (remainder filled in from reference TRBV5-6 and TRBJ2-2): DAGVTQSPTHLIKTRGQQVTLRCSPKSGHDTVSWYQQALGQGPQFIFQYYEEEERQRGNFPDRFSGHQFPNYSSELNVNALLLGDSALYLCASSLVAANTGELFFGEGSRLTVL.

The V and J genes are TRBV5-1 and TRBJ1-1, with D maybe TRBD1 (5 bases). The CDR3 totals 13 residues. V was trimmed by 7 bases and J by 4 bases, leaving 14 bases between them. CDR1 and CDR2 from the germline V gene are SGHRS and YFSETQ. CDR3 residues: CASAVGGSTEAFF. The CDR3 DNA follows: TGCGCCAGCGCCGTGGGGGGAAGCACTGAAGCTTTCTTT.

This chain connects TRBV30 to TRBJ2-3, with D possibly matching TRBD2 (5 bases). CDR3 length: 15 amino acids. Trimming took off 0 bases at V and 2 bases at J, with 12 bases between the two ends. Germline values: CDR1 GTSNPN, CDR2 SVGIG (reference sequence). The CDR3 reads CAWSVGDFHTDTQYF. In nucleotides, the CDR3 is TGTGCCTGGAGTGTGGGAGACTTTCACACAGATACGCAGTATTTT.

The chain uses TRBV12-3 or TRBV12-4 and TRBJ2-3; D is ambiguous. This CDR3 region has 12 residues. V was cut by 5 bases and J by 2 bases, with 5 bases left in between. Written as DNA, the CDR3 is TGTGCCAGCAGTACTAACACAGATACGCAGTATTTT. It encodes CASSTNTDTQYF.

V usage is TRBV27 and J usage is TRBJ1-6; 11 bases match TRBD1. The length of the CDR3 is 21 residues. The V gene's germline CDR1 is MNHEY and CDR2 SMNVEV (reference sequence). V shed 3 bases, J shed 0 bases, and the junction held 13 bases outside the gene matches. CDR3 in DNA: TGTGCCAGCAGTTTGGCAACACCGGGACAGGGGGTCAGCTCCTATAATTCACCCCTCCACTTT. Translating it yields CASSLATPGQGVSSYNSPLHF.

This clone showed up just once. The chain employs TRBV10-3 and TRBJ1-6, with no clear D. The V end was cut by 3 bases, the J end by 10 bases, with 16 bases between. There are 15 residues in the CDR3. The germline V gene has CDR1 ENHRY and CDR2 SYGVKD. For the CDR3, the DNA is TGTGCCATCAGTGACGGAGGGCCCCATGGGTCACCCCTCCACTTT. It translates to CAISDGGPHGSPLHF.

As DNA, the CDR3 is TGTGCCAGCAGTGAATGGGCAATTAATCAGCCCCAGCATTTT. Translated, it gives CASSEWAINQPQHF. The chain combines TRBV6-1 with TRBJ1-5; D ambiguous. CDR3 length: 14 residues. The ends were cut back, 2 bases at V and 4 bases at J, with 9 bases in the middle. CDR1 and CDR2 from the germline V gene are MNHNS and SASEGT.

J is TRBJ2-1 and V is TRBV7-3, with 11 bases that match TRBD2. Germline loops: CDR1 SGHTA, CDR2 FQGTGA. The CDR3 covers 15 residues. The J segment lost 7 bases and the V segment lost 5 bases, leaving 7 bases of the junction unmatched. Here the CDR3 DNA reads TGTGCCAGCAGCCATAGCGGGGGGGCTGGGAATGAGCAGTTCTTC. This sequence encodes CASSHSGGAGNEQFF.

This clone was seen only a few times. The sample holds other DNA sequences that translate to the same CDR3. The V call is TRBV7-9, the J call TRBJ1-4, with 7 bases lining up with TRBD1. This CDR3 contains 14 residues. From germline, CDR1 is SEHNR and CDR2 FQNEAQ (reference sequence). V was pared by 2 bases and J by 7 bases, with 4 bases of the junction left unmatched. The CDR3 coding sequence is TGTGCCAGCAGCTTACGACAGGGAGGTGAAAAACTGTTTTTT. Protein: CASSLRQGGEKLFF.

This sequence joins TRBV3-1 (or the pseudogene TRBV3-2) and TRBJ2-2, with a possible D match to TRBD2 (5 bases). The germline gives CDR1 LGHDT, CDR2 YNNKEL (reference sequence). Between the trimmed V and J ends, which lost 0 bases and 2 bases, there was a span of 7 bases. This CDR3 comprises 15 residues. The CDR3 DNA follows: TGTGCCAGCAGCCAAGAGGGGAGAAACACCGGGGAGCTGTTTTTT. It translates to CASSQEGRNTGELFF.

The chain couples TRBV19 to TRBJ2-7, with D perhaps TRBD1 (5 bases). Germline-derived CDR1 and CDR2 are LNHDA and SQIVND (reference sequence). V shed 5 bases and J shed 2 bases, with 16 bases lying between them. The CDR3 is 15 residues long. The CDR3 bases are TGTGCCAGTAGTGCCACTCCAGGGAAGACCTACGAGCAGTACTTC. The encoded protein is CASSATPGKTYEQYF.

In this sample, this clone turned up once. This rearrangement joins TRBV18 to TRBJ1-1; tentatively, D is TRBD1 (6 bases). The CDR3 length is 15 residues. Germline CDR1 is KGHSH and CDR2 is LQKENI. V was trimmed by 1 base and J by 6 bases, leaving 15 bases between them. CDR3 nucleotides: TGTGCCAGCTCACCACTCAGGGGATGGGACCCTGAAGCTTTCTTT. This gives the protein CASSPLRGWDPEAFF.

This clone has only one observation. The same CDR3 arises from other DNA sequences in this sample as well. The V call is TRBV5-4, the J call TRBJ1-5; 8 nucleotides align to TRBD1. V was clipped by 4 bases and J by 4 bases; unmatched bases: 7. CDR1 and CDR2 from the germline V gene are SGHNT and YYREEE (reference sequence). This CDR3 is 15 amino acids long. The CDR3 sequence is CASSPGTGPNQPQHF. CDR3 bases: TGTGCCAGCAGCCCCGGGACAGGTCCTAATCAGCCCCAGCATTTT.

This rearrangement joins TRBV23-1 to TRBJ1-5; D might be TRBD1 (6 bases). TRBV23-1 is an open reading frame whose function is uncertain. Trimming took off 3 bases at V and 6 bases at J, with 30 bases between the two ends. CDR3 size: 20 residues. CDR3 nucleotides: TGCGCCAGCAGTCATAGTCACGATTCACCGGGACAAGTAAGGCGTCAGCCCCAGCATTTT. Residues: CASSHSHDSPGQVRRQPQHF.

In the case of this clone: Distinct nucleotide sequences in the sample also encode this CDR3. This rearrangement joins TRBV19 to TRBJ1-1; D remains ambiguous. Trimming stripped 8 bases from V and 0 bases from J, with 4 bases between. In germline, CDR1 is LNHDA, CDR2 SQIVND (reference sequence). The CDR3 length is 11 residues. CDR3 in amino acids: CASSVNTEAFF. CDR3 in DNA: TGTGCCAGTTCGGTGAACACTGAAGCTTTCTTT. Complete variable domain (other parts from reference TRBV19 and TRBJ1-1): DGGITQSPKYLFRKEGQNVTLSCEQNLNHDAMYWYRQDPGQGLRLIYYSQIVNDFQKGDIAEGYSVSREKKESFPLTVTSAQKNPTAFYLCASSVNTEAFFGQGTRLTVV.

CDR3 coding DNA: TGCGCCAGCAGCTCGCGGTTGATCGGGACCCAGTACTTC. Translating it yields CASSSRLIGTQYF. The chain combines TRBV5-1 with TRBJ2-5; D gene unclear. Trimming removed 3 bases from V and 7 bases from J, with 13 bases in between. Looked up from germline, CDR1 is SGHRS and CDR2 is YFSETQ. This CDR3 contains 13 residues.

This chain joins TRBV30 and TRBJ1-2; possible D gene TRBD1, 6 bases. The CDR3 has 17 residues. The V end lost 3 bases, the J end lost 0 bases, and 20 bases lay between the germline ends. Germline V lookup: CDR1 GTSNPN, CDR2 SVGIG (reference sequence). The CDR3 is CAWSAGPGDLPNYGYTF. For the CDR3, the DNA is TGTGCCTGGAGCGCAGGGCCAGGGGACCTTCCTAACTATGGCTACACCTTC.

The genes are TRBV2 and TRBJ1-3, with a possible D match to TRBD1 (6 bases). Looked up from germline, CDR1 is SNHLY and CDR2 is FYNNEI. The CDR3 is 15 amino acids. The germline V and J ends were trimmed by 6 bases and 1 base, with 13 bases remaining between them. CDR3 in amino acids: CASSPNTGSGNTIYF. CDR3 DNA sequence: TGTGCCAGCAGCCCGAACACAGGGTCTGGAAACACCATATATTTT. The full variable domain, completed using reference TRBV2 and TRBJ1-3, is EPEVTQTPSHQVTQMGQEVILRCVPISNHLYFYWYRQILGQKVEFLVSFYNNEISEKSEIFDDQFSVERPDGSNFTLKIRSTKLEDSAMYFCASSPNTGSGNTIYFGEGSWLTVV.

This chain connects TRBV30 to TRBJ1-2; maybe TRBD1 (6 bases). The CDR3 covers 14 residues. Germline CDR1 and CDR2: GTSNPN and SVGIG (reference sequence). Trimming stripped 3 bases from V and 2 bases from J, with 13 bases between. CDR3 nucleotides: TGTGCCTGGAGGCCTAGGGGGGGAAACTATGGCTACACCTTC. Protein product: CAWRPRGGNYGYTF. The full variable domain, in which reference TRBV30 and TRBJ1-2 provide the parts outside the CDR3, is SQTIHQWPATLVQPVGSPLSLECTVEGTSNPNLYWYRQAAGRGLQLLFYSVGIGQISSEVPQNLSASRPQDRQFILSSKKLLLSDSGFYLCAWRPRGGNYGYTFGSGTRLTVV.

The chain carries TRBV19 and TRBJ1-1; D is uncertain. Germline CDR1 is LNHDA and CDR2 is SQIVND (reference sequence). The CDR3 runs 14 residues. Trimming cost V 0 bases and J 4 bases, with 9 bases left between them. The CDR3 DNA reads as TGTGCCAGTAGTATAGAGGCGGGTTCCACTGAAGCTTTCTTT. Protein product: CASSIEAGSTEAFF.

This clone was detected only a few times. At the DNA level, this CDR3 is encoded by other sequences in the same sample as well. The chain links TRBV3-1 (or the pseudogene TRBV3-2) to TRBJ2-7; TRBD1 aligns across 10 bases. Trimming at V came to 4 bases and at J to 2 bases, leaving 5 bases not matched to a gene. The germline V gene has CDR1 LGHDT and CDR2 YNNKEL (reference sequence). CDR3 size: 15 residues. This CDR3 is CASSLPGQGTYEQYF. CDR3 bases: TGTGCCAGCAGCCTCCCGGGACAGGGGACCTACGAGCAGTACTTC.

The chain combines TRBV27 with TRBJ1-1, with TRBD1 as a possible D gene (6 bases). This CDR3 contains 15 residues. Trimming stripped 5 bases from V and 1 base from J, with 14 bases between. CDR1 is MNHEY, CDR2 SMNVEV, per germline (reference sequence). The CDR3 loop is CASSPRTVPNTEAFF. CDR3 nucleotides: TGTGCCAGCAGTCCAAGGACAGTACCGAACACTGAAGCTTTCTTT.

The table lists this clone with a few counts. This chain joins TRBV4-2 and TRBJ1-4; maybe TRBD1 (5 bases). Germline CDR1 LGHNA, CDR2 YNFKEQ. The CDR3 has 15 amino acids. The V end was cut by 2 bases, the J end by 7 bases, with 14 bases between. CDR3 DNA sequence: TGTGCCAGCAGCCAATCCGACAGCGGGGGTGAAAAACTGTTTTTT. Protein sequence: CASSQSDSGGEKLFF.

The V gene is TRBV4-3, the J gene TRBJ2-7; TRBD2 is a possible D gene (6 bases). The V and J ends lost 4 bases and 2 bases respectively, with 9 bases between them. Per germline, CDR1 LGHNA and CDR2 YSLEER. This CDR3 is 13 amino acids long. CDR3 region: CASSLDYTYEQYF. The CDR3 coding sequence is TGCGCCAGCAGCCTGGACTATACCTACGAGCAGTACTTC.

This clone was counted once. The V call is TRBV6-5, the J call TRBJ1-2; TRBD1 matches 11 bases. Germline lookup yields CDR1 MNHEY and CDR2 SVGAGI. Unmatched junction bases numbered 2, after V lost 3 bases and J lost 2 bases. This CDR3 spans 15 amino acids. DNA of the CDR3: TGTGCCAGCAGTTATAGGACAGGGGGCAACTATGGCTACACCTTC. Protein sequence: CASSYRTGGNYGYTF.

J is TRBJ1-6 and V is TRBV27; 10 bases are a match to TRBD1. This CDR3 has 14 amino acids. Germline lookup yields CDR1 MNHEY and CDR2 SMNVEV (reference sequence). V shed 6 bases and J 14 bases; nucleotides not matched to a gene: 10. The CDR3 reads CASSLGTGVGTLHF. In DNA form, the CDR3 reads TGTGCCAGCAGCCTCGGGACAGGGGTTGGAACCCTCCACTTT.

In DNA, the CDR3 is TGTGCCAGCAGCGTAGGATTAGGGGGCTACGAGCAGTACTTC. It encodes CASSVGLGGYEQYF. The rearrangement joins TRBV9 to TRBJ2-7, with a weak D call TRBD1 (6 bases). This CDR3 is built from 14 residues. V was cut by 0 bases and J by 3 bases, with 10 bases left in between. Germline CDR1 is SGDLS and CDR2 is YYNGEE. The whole variable domain, filled in from reference TRBV9 and TRBJ2-7, reads DSGVTQTPKHLITATGQRVTLRCSPRSGDLSVYWYQQSLDQGLQFLIQYYNGEERAKGNILERFSAQQFPDLHSELNLSSLELGDSALYFCASSVGLGGYEQYFGPGTRLTVT.